This T cell receptor beta chain was observed in a study of a mutant IDH1 vaccine in newly diagnosed glioma. TCRdb keeps only in-frame clones here, not all; method: immunoSEQ multiplex PCR. This sample has about 36,000 clones, with approximately 80% found just once. Time point of the sample: week 5, during vaccination. All doses held 300 ug of mutant IDH1 20-mer peptide, with topical imiquimod. Turning to this clone: Its antigen is unidentified.

The origin of this receptor is a man between 50 and 59 years old with glioma. The starting material was PBMCs, obtained from a glioma patient whose treatment included an IDH1 peptide vaccine.

CDR3 in amino acids: CATSREKGVNTEAFF. The CDR3 bases are TGTGCCACCAGCAGAGAGAAGGGAGTGAACACTGAAGCTTTCTTT. This chain connects TRBV15 to TRBJ1-1; D is ambiguous. The V end lost 0 bases, the J end lost 0 bases, and 8 bases lay between the germline ends. The CDR3 is 15 residues long. Germline values: CDR1 LNHNV, CDR2 YYDKDF (reference sequence).